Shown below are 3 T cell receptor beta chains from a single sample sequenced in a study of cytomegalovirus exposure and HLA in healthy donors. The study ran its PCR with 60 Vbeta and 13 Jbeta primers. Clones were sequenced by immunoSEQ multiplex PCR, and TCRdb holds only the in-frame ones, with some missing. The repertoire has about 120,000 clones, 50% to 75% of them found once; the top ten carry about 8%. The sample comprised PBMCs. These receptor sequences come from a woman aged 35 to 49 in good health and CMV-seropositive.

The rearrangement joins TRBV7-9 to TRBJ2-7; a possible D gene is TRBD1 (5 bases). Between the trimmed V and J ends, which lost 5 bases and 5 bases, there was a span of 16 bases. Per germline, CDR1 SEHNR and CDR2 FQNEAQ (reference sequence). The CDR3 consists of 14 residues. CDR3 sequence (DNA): TGTGCCAGCAGCGTGGATCAGGGCAACCACGAGCAGTACTTC. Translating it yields CASSVDQGNHEQYF.

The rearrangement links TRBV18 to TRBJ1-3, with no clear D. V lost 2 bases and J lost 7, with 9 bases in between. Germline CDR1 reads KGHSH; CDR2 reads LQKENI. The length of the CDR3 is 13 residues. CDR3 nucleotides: TGTGCCAGCTCACCAGACGGGGTGAACACCATATATTTT. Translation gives CASSPDGVNTIYF.

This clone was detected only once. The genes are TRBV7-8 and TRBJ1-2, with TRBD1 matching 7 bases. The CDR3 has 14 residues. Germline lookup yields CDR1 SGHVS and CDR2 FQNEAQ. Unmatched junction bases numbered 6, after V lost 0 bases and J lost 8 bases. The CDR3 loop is CASSLAEGGFGYTF. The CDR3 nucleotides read TGTGCCAGCAGCTTAGCGGAAGGGGGCTTCGGCTACACCTTC.